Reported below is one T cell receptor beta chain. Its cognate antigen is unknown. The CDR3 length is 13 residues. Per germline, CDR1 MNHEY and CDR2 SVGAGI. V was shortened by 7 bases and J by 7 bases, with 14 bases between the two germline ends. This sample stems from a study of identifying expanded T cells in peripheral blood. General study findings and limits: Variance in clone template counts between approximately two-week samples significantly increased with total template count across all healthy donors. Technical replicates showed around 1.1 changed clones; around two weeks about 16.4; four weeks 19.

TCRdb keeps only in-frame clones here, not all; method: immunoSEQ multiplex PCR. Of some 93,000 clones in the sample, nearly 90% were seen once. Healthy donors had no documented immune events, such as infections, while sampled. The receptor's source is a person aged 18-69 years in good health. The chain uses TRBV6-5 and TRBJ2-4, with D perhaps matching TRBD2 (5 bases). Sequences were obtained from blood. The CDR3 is CASTGSKSNIQYF. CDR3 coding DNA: TGTGCCAGCACGGGGTCTAAGTCGAACATTCAGTACTTC.